This TCR beta chain originates from a study of OX40 agonist ivuxolimab in advanced cancers. The study's findings and limits: With doses of 0.1-3.0 mg/kg, partial responders showed among the lowest clonal expansion. CD4+ and CD8+ T cells in blood underwent clonal expansion by week 6 at 0.1 to 3.0 mg/kg. The study found that CD8+ T cells averaged more expanded clones than CD4+.

Profiling relied on immunoSEQ multiplex PCR, and the TCRdb table lists in-frame clones only, not all of them. This sample has roughly 45,000 clones, with 88% found just once. On this clone: What it recognizes is unknown.

V shed 11 bases and J shed 6 bases, with 17 bases lying between them. The V gene's germline CDR1 is SGHTA and CDR2 FQGNSA. The CDR3 is 12 amino acids. At baseline, cycle 4 day 1, and cycle 7 day 1, blood was sampled. V usage is TRBV7-2 and J usage is TRBJ2-7; D not resolved. The receptor was derived from an adult with an advanced solid tumor such as melanoma, head and neck, liver or kidney cancer. Sequences were derived from CD4+ or CD8+ T cells sorted from blood, sampled in a trial of the OX40 agonist ivuxolimab. The CDR3 DNA follows: TGTGCCGCCCGTGACGGGTTCAGCGAGCAGTACTTC. Residues: CAARDGFSEQYF.